These T cell receptor beta chains were read from a single sample in a study of blood T cell repertoires in COVID-19. Some clones are missing from TCRdb's copy, which holds only in-frame ones; the method was immunoSEQ multiplex PCR. This table holds around 56,000 clones, 70% to 90% found once. The sequencing sample was made of peripheral blood. Receptor source: a man in his 60s with active or convalescent COVID-19. CDR3s include the opening cysteine and the closing phenylalanine or tryptophan. A D gene is named only where the DNA matches it firmly. Part of the rows lack a size; the others show once, few, many or a class for expanded clones.

V	D	size	J	DNA	CDR3
TRBV4-2	TRBD2	-	TRBJ2-1	TGTGCCAGCGGAAGATCCGGGACTAGCGGGGGTTTCGATGAGCAGTTCTTC	CASGRSGTSGGFDEQFF
TRBV7-9	-	-	TRBJ2-7	TGTGCCAGCAGCAACCACAAGACAGGAGACTACGAGCAGTACTTC	CASSNHKTGDYEQYF
TRBV18	TRBD1	-	TRBJ1-2	TGTGCCAGCTCGGATCAGGGGGCCGGCTACACCTTC	CASSDQGAGYTF
TRBV2	-	-	TRBJ2-7	TGTGCCAGCACTCCGGGCAGGGACTACGAGCAGTACTTC	CASTPGRDYEQYF
TRBV5-4	-	-	TRBJ2-6	TGTGCCAGCAGCTTTCCCCCCGGCCAGGGATCCTCTGGGGCCAACGTCCTGACTTTC	CASSFPPGQGSSGANVLTF
TRBV5-1	TRBD2	-	TRBJ2-1	TGCGCCAGCAGCCCGGGACTAGCGGGAAACAATGAGCAGTTCTTC	CASSPGLAGNNEQFF
TRBV7-2	-	-	TRBJ2-2	TGTGCCAGCAGCTCCCGACTAGCCGGGGAGCTGTTTTTT	CASSSRLAGELFF
TRBV27	TRBD1	-	TRBJ1-1	TGTGCCAGCAGGAGGGGACAGGGGAACACTGAAGCTTTCTTT	CASRRGQGNTEAFF
TRBV25-1	-	-	TRBJ2-7	TGTGCCAGCAGTGAATTCGGGAGTCTAGGATACGAGCAGTACTTC	CASSEFGSLGYEQYF
TRBV7-9	TRBD1	once	TRBJ1-5	TGTGCCAGCAGCTTAGTAACGGGACAGCCCCTTAATCGTAATCAGCCCCAGCATTTT	CASSLVTGQPLNRNQPQHF
TRBV19	-	-	TRBJ1-2	TGTGCCAGTAGTCTCCGGGACATCTATGGCTACACCTTC	CASSLRDIYGYTF
TRBV5-1	TRBD2	-	TRBJ2-1	TGCGCCAGCAGCCTGGGACTAGCGGGAGTGAATGAGCAGTTCTTC	CASSLGLAGVNEQFF
TRBV4-2	-	-	TRBJ1-2	TGTGCCAGCAGCCAAGATGGGACATGGACGTATGGCTACACCTTC	CASSQDGTWTYGYTF
TRBV3-1/TRBV3-2	TRBD2	once	TRBJ2-7	TGTGCCAGCAGCCAAGGAGCGGGGGGCGCCTACGAGCAGTACTTC	CASSQGAGGAYEQYF
TRBV19	-	-	TRBJ1-2	TGTGCCAGTAGTCCGACTTGGGGGGGGGCCGATGGCTACACCTTC	CASSPTWGGADGYTF
TRBV10-3	TRBD1	-	TRBJ2-7	TGTGCCATCCAAGGGGGGACAGGGGGCGGCGAGCAGTACTTC	CAIQGGTGGGEQYF
TRBV19	TRBD1	-	TRBJ1-2	TGTGCCAGCGAGGGGACAGGGGGCTTAAACTATGGCTACACCTTC	CASEGTGGLNYGYTF
TRBV29-1	TRBD1	-	TRBJ1-2	TGCAGCGTTTATGCCGGACAGGGACGGTATGGCTACACCTTC	CSVYAGQGRYGYTF
TRBV28	-	few	TRBJ1-6	TGTGCCAGCAGGAGTAGCACACCCCTCCACTTT	CASRSSTPLHF
TRBV5-1	-	-	TRBJ2-5	TGCGCCAGCAGCTCTGCGCGCAACCAAGCCCTGGAGACCCAGTACTTC	CASSSARNQALETQYF
TRBV7-9	-	-	TRBJ2-7	TGTGCCAGCAGCTTTACTACCCGGGGTACAACCTACGAGCAGTACTTC	CASSFTTRGTTYEQYF
TRBV7-2	-	-	TRBJ1-6	TGTGCCAGCAGCTTAGAGTCCTCCGGTTCACCCCTCCACTTT	CASSLESSGSPLHF
TRBV30	-	-	TRBJ1-6	TGTGCCAGCTCCGGGGAGCATAATTCACCCCTCCACTTT	CASSGEHNSPLHF
TRBV5-8	-	-	TRBJ2-7	TGTGCCAGCAGCATCGGCAGACAGGTCTCCTACGAGCAGTACTTC	CASSIGRQVSYEQYF
TRBV9	TRBD2	many	TRBJ2-7	TGTGCCAGCAGCGTACAAGCGGGAGGCAAAAACGAGCAGTACTTC	CASSVQAGGKNEQYF
TRBV19	-	-	TRBJ1-5	TGTGCCAGTAGTAGCGGCGGGCGGATCACGCCCCAGCATTTT	CASSSGGRITPQHF
TRBV28	-	-	TRBJ2-5	TGTGCCAGCACCCTATCCATGGCGGGGTGGGGAGAGACCCAGTACTTC	CASTLSMAGWGETQYF
TRBV4-1	-	-	TRBJ2-1	TGCGCCAGCAGCCAGTCCGCAGTGAATGAGCAGTTCTTC	CASSQSAVNEQFF
TRBV19	-	few	TRBJ2-5	TGTGCCAGTAGTCTCGGTCCCCCGAGGGAGACCCAGTACTTC	CASSLGPPRETQYF
TRBV19	TRBD2	-	TRBJ2-7	TGTGCCAGTAGTCGTAGCGGGGCCTACGAGCAGTACTTC	CASSRSGAYEQYF
TRBV30	TRBD1	-	TRBJ1-6	TGTGCCTGGTCGACAGGGTGGGATTCACCCCTCCACTTT	CAWSTGWDSPLHF
TRBV11-2	TRBD2	few	TRBJ2-2	TGTGCCAGCAGCTTGGGACTAGTATGGAACACCGGGGAGCTGTTTTTT	CASSLGLVWNTGELFF
TRBV5-1	-	-	TRBJ1-5	TGCGCCAGCAGCTTCGGAGGGTACGATCAGCCCCAGCATTTT	CASSFGGYDQPQHF
TRBV5-1	TRBD2	-	TRBJ2-7	TGCGCCAGCAGCTTACTAGCGGGAGTGAACGAGCAGTACTTC	CASSLLAGVNEQYF
TRBV9	-	-	TRBJ2-3	TGTGCCAGCAGCGTAGATTCTCCGGACATCTTTGGGACAGATACGCAGTATTTT	CASSVDSPDIFGTDTQYF
TRBV30	-	once	TRBJ2-7	TGTGCCTGGAAGTATGGGGAGCGGCGCGAGCAGTACTTC	CAWKYGERREQYF
TRBV6-5	-	once	TRBJ2-5	TGTGCCAGCGGCACAGGGCTCCAAGAGACCCAGTACTTC	CASGTGLQETQYF
TRBV28	TRBD1	-	TRBJ2-2	TGTGCCAGCAGTCCCCGGGACAGGGGCTGGGAGCTGTTTTTT	CASSPRDRGWELFF
TRBV5-1	-	-	TRBJ2-3	TGCGCCAGCAGCCTCCCAGGGGAGGATACGCAGTATTTT	CASSLPGEDTQYF
TRBV5-1	-	-	TRBJ1-4	TGCGCCAGCAGCTTGGAAGGGCAGGGTCGCGAAAAACTGTTTTTT	CASSLEGQGREKLFF